This T cell receptor beta chain emerged from a study of OX40 agonist ivuxolimab in advanced cancers. Study summary: Allowance was made for prior anti-PD-1, anti-PD-L1 or anti-CTLA-4 therapy, and 40% to 45% had some. Findings and limits, study-wide: The study found that CD8+ T cells averaged more expanded clones than CD4+. The antigens recognized by the expanded peripheral T cells, that is their antigen specificity, were not determined.

Profiling relied on immunoSEQ multiplex PCR, and the TCRdb table lists in-frame clones only, not all of them. The data hold approximately 82,000 clones, with around 88% observed a single time. As to this clone: Its cognate antigen is unknown.

Looked up from germline, CDR1 is SGHTA and CDR2 is FQGNSA. This CDR3 has 16 amino acids. Trimming shortened V by 0 bases and J by 0 bases, and 8 bases separated the two germline ends. This receptor was taken from an adult with an advanced solid tumor such as melanoma, head and neck, liver or kidney cancer. The rearrangement joins TRBV7-2 to TRBJ2-2, with D unclear. The material was CD4+ or CD8+ T cells sorted from blood, obtained in a trial of the OX40 agonist ivuxolimab. This chain's CDR3 is CASSLASSPNTGELFF. CDR3 in DNA: TGTGCCAGCAGCTTAGCGTCGAGTCCGAACACCGGGGAGCTGTTTTTT.